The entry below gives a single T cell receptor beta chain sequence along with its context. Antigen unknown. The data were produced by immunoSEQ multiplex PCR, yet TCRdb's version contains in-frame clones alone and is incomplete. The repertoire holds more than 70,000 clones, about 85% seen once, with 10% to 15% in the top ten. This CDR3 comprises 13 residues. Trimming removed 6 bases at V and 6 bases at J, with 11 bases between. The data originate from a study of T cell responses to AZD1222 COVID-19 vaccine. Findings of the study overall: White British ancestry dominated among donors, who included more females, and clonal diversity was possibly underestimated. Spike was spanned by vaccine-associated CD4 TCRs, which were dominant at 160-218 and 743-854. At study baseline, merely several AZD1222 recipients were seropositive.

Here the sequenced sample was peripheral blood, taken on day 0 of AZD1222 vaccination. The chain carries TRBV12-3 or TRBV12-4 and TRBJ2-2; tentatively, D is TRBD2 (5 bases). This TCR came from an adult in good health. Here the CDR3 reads CASRTAGAGELFF. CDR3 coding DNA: TGTGCCAGCAGGACGGCCGGGGCCGGGGAGCTGTTTTTT.